These 12 T cell receptor beta chains were all obtained from the same sample, sequenced in a study of control samples from healthy donors and cancer patients. The repertoire was sequenced with immunoSEQ multiplex PCR; TCRdb's copy has only in-frame clones and lacks some. The table lists 55,000 to 80,000 clones, more than 70% of them singletons. Specimen: PBMCs. Source of these receptors: a man in his sixties with colorectal cancer.

The chain recombines TRBV6-6 with TRBJ2-3; D is unclear. Trimming took off 6 bases at V and 0 bases at J, with 13 bases between the two ends. The CDR3 extends over 15 amino acids. Germline V gene data show CDR1 as MNHNY and CDR2 as SVGAGI (reference sequence). The CDR3 DNA follows: TGTGCCAGCAGCCCTTTGGCCCTTAGCACAGATACGCAGTATTTT. This encodes CASSPLALSTDTQYF.

In nucleotides, the CDR3 is TGTGCCAGCACCATTGGGATAGCTGAGGAAGCTTTCTTT. Encoded protein: CASTIGIAEEAFF. This chain uses TRBV2 with TRBJ1-1; D is ambiguous. Trimming pared 7 bases from V and 8 bases from J, leaving 17 bases between. Germline V gene sequence: CDR1 SNHLY, CDR2 FYNNEI. The CDR3 runs 13 residues.

The V call is TRBV28, the J call TRBJ2-3, with TRBD2 identical over 10 bases. Germline-derived CDR1 and CDR2 are MDHEN and SYDVKM. Trimming removed 10 bases from V and 7 bases from J; junction bases left unmatched: 14. CDR3 size: 15 residues. The CDR3 nucleotides are TGTGCCACCCTCTCGGGTCTAGCGGGGGTTAATACGCAGTATTTT. Encoded protein: CATLSGLAGVNTQYF.

This sequence joins TRBV7-2 and TRBJ1-2; perhaps TRBD1 as D (5 bases). Germline V gene lookup returns CDR1 SGHTA and CDR2 FQGNSA. V lost 5 bases and J lost 4, with 23 bases in between. The CDR3 spans 17 residues. The DNA for the CDR3 is TGTGCCAGCAGCCTCCAGTCTGGGGCTTGGGGCGCCTATGGCTACACCTTC. The encoded protein is CASSLQSGAWGAYGYTF.

The V and J genes are TRBV12-1 and TRBJ2-5; the table's D call, TRBD2, was not checked against the DNA. TRBV12-1 constitutes a pseudogene. The CDR3 runs to 14 residues. The DNA for the CDR3 is TGTGCCAGCAGCCCCTCTCGGGGGTTGGAGACCCAGTACTTC. Amino acid sequence: CASSPSRGLETQYF.

V is TRBV7-9 and J is TRBJ2-2; the D gene could be TRBD1 or TRBD2 (6 bases each). CDR3 length: 15 amino acids. The V end lost 2 bases, the J end lost 4 bases, and 11 bases lay between the germline ends. Germline V lookup: CDR1 SEHNR, CDR2 FQNEAQ (reference sequence). CDR3: CASSLRGPSTGELFF. The CDR3 bases are TGTGCCAGCAGCTTACGGGGGCCCAGCACCGGGGAGCTGTTTTTT.

The chain combines TRBV5-1 with TRBJ2-2; 13 bases are a match to TRBD2. Germline loops: CDR1 SGHRS, CDR2 YFSETQ. CDR3 size: 15 residues. The J segment lost 7 bases and the V segment lost 6 bases, leaving 6 bases of the junction unmatched. The CDR3 DNA is TGCGCCAGCAAACTAGCGGGGGGGCCAAGCGGGGAGCTGTTTTTT. This encodes CASKLAGGPSGELFF.

The chain employs TRBV9 and TRBJ2-7; 7 nucleotides line up with TRBD1. Germline V gene sequence: CDR1 SGDLS, CDR2 YYNGEE. The J segment lost 5 bases and the V segment lost 0 bases, leaving 5 bases of the junction unmatched. This CDR3 is built from 14 residues. The CDR3 here is CASSVGQGWDEQYF. The DNA for the CDR3 is TGTGCCAGCAGCGTAGGACAGGGATGGGACGAGCAGTACTTC.

V is TRBV19 and J is TRBJ2-6; D gene uncertain. The germline CDR1 and CDR2 sequences are LNHDA and SQIVND (reference sequence). Deletions cut 3 bases from V and 0 bases from J, with 6 bases between. The CDR3 is made up of 15 amino acids. CDR3 protein: CASSIRASGANVLTF. The CDR3 DNA follows: TGTGCCAGTAGTATTAGGGCCTCTGGGGCCAACGTCCTGACTTTC. Full variable domain (rest looked up from reference TRBV19 and TRBJ2-6): DGGITQSPKYLFRKEGQNVTLSCEQNLNHDAMYWYRQDPGQGLRLIYYSQIVNDFQKGDIAEGYSVSREKKESFPLTVTSAQKNPTAFYLCASSIRASGANVLTFGAGSRLTVL.

V and J are TRBV4-2 and TRBJ2-3; 8 bases are a match to TRBD2. With V trimmed by 3 bases and J by 3 bases, 5 bases remained unmatched. The CDR3 has 15 residues. CDR1 and CDR2 (germline): LGHNA, YNFKEQ. CDR3 amino acids: CASSQPGGRTDTQYF. The CDR3 DNA follows: TGTGCCAGCAGCCAGCCGGGGGGGCGTACAGATACGCAGTATTTT.

This chain uses TRBV2 with TRBJ1-1; D is uncertain. The CDR3 has 11 amino acids. CDR1 is SNHLY and CDR2 is FYNNEI in the germline V gene. V dropped 2 bases and J dropped 8 bases, with 6 bases sitting between them. CDR3: CASSEFGEAFF. The DNA for the CDR3 is TGTGCCAGCAGTGAATTTGGGGAAGCTTTCTTT.

This chain uses TRBV4-2 with TRBJ1-2; 7 positions match TRBD1. The CDR3 contains 14 residues. CDR1 is LGHNA, CDR2 YNFKEQ, per germline. V dropped 0 bases and J dropped 7; count of bases not matched to a gene: 5. CDR3 coding DNA: TGTGCCAGCAGCCAAGAGGGGCAGGGGGTTGGCTACACCTTC. Protein product: CASSQEGQGVGYTF.